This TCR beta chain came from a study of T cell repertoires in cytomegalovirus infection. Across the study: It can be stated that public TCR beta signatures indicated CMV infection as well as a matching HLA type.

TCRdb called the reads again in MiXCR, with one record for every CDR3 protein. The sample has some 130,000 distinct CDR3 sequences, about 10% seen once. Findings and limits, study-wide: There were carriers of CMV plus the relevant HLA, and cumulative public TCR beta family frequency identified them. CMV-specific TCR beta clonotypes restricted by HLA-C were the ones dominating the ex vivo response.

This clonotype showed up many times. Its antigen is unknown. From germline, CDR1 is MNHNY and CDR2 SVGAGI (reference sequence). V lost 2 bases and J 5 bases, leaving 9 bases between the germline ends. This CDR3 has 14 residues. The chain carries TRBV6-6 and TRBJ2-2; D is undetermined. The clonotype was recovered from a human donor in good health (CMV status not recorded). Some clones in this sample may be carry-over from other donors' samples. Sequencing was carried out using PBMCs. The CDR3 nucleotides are TGTGCCAGCAGTTACAACAGCCCAACCGGGGAGCTGTTTTTT. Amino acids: CASSYNSPTGELFF.